This section outlines one T cell receptor (beta chain) sequence together with its context. The antigen this receptor binds is unknown. The sample holds no much larger clone one base away, and base qualities are not on file. Separate from the approximately 670-subject first cohort, the validation cohort of 95 to 150 subjects was the group to which the donors belonged. This sample is drawn from a study of cytomegalovirus exposure and HLA in healthy donors (dated by TCRdb to about 2017). Describing the broader study: According to a later analysis, one platform produced both the approximately 110 validation repertoires and the 666 repertoires of the first cohort. The study aimed to test whether cataloging public T cell receptors could reveal signatures of past pathogen exposure. A separate validation cohort of roughly 130 different subjects was used in addition to the approximately 700-subject first cohort. To predict cytomegalovirus infection status, the study combined high-throughput TCR immunosequencing, statistical association of individual TCRs with disease status, and machine learning. On the study overall, not on this receptor specifically: The study gave a list of 150 to 200 TCR beta chains associated with cytomegalovirus. All 120 or so repertoires were used to score co-occurrence in the validation cohort in a later analysis, because that analysis had no HLA typing for the cohort. In both the original and validation cohorts, the classifier was reported to diagnose cytomegalovirus status with high specificity and sensitivity. Across donors, most TCR sequences were observed very rarely, whereas some public TCRs were present in many individuals. It was suggested by the authors that the approach could potentially be generalized to other disease states and immunological phenotypes. In vitro tests confirmed that a few of the cytomegalovirus-associated TCR beta chains recognize cytomegalovirus antigens. Of the cluster scores, 94% were above 0 in a later analysis, which found that TCRs clustered in the first cohort also tended to co-occur in the 110 or so validation repertoires.

From the cysteine up to the phenylalanine, the CDR3 has a length of 15 residues. Here the CDR3 DNA is all that survives: 45 bases in frame from base 1. At the junction V is shortened by 5 bases and J by 3 bases, with 15 bases in between. Per the germline V gene, SGHTA is the CDR1 and FQGTGA is the CDR2. The method behind the library was the immunoSEQ multiplex PCR assay. Per the source publication's procedure: A statistical classification framework was built for diagnosing cytomegalovirus status from the catalog of TCR beta chain sequences. This is the immuneACCESS table as TCRdb keeps it, with only in-frame sequences that have V and J called. A part of the clones is gone; compared with another copy, unresolved V genes explain less than half, and the rest is unexplained. The V and J calls and clone size are taken from that table; D and trimming were inferred from the DNA. This sample holds fewer than 300,000 clones; approximately 90% were observed only once. In total, the top ten clones hold about 0.85% of the sample.

The TCR was taken from a woman aged 18-35 years in good health and CMV-seronegative. Sequencing was performed on PBMCs. Recombination connected TRBV7-3 to TRBJ2-3; TRBD2 is perhaps the D gene, given 5 matching bases. CDR3 region: CASSPQPRDTDTQYF. The sequenced DNA is TGTGCCAGCAGCCCTCAACCCCGGGATACAGATACGCAGTATTTT.